The 28 T cell receptor beta chains reported below all come from one sample, sequenced in a study of blood T cell repertoires in COVID-19. The data were produced by immunoSEQ multiplex PCR, yet TCRdb's version contains in-frame clones alone and is incomplete. This table has under 350,000 clones, roughly nine tenths appearing once. The sequencing input was PBMCs or T cells enriched from blood (not recorded which). The receptors derive from a man aged 60 to 69 who had recovered from COVID-19.

The chain joins TRBV6-1 to TRBJ2-1; TRBD2 aligns across 8 bases. Germline values: CDR1 MNHNS, CDR2 SASEGT. The CDR3 has 13 amino acids. The J segment lost 8 bases and the V segment lost 2 bases, leaving 2 bases of the junction unmatched. The CDR3 reads CASSEHGGDEQFF. DNA of the CDR3: TGTGCCAGCAGTGAACACGGGGGGGATGAGCAGTTCTTC.

This clone appeared a single time. The junction departs from germline at one end; a sequencing error may be responsible. V is TRBV12-3 or TRBV12-4 and J is TRBJ2-7; the D is unclear. This CDR3 is 9 amino acids long. This CDR3 reads CASSLPLTF. CDR3 in DNA: TGTGCCAGCAGTTTACCCCTAACTTTC.

The J gene is TRBJ2-3, the V gene TRBV5-1; 10 bases match TRBD1. This CDR3 comprises 15 residues. With V trimmed by 5 bases and J by 2 bases, 5 bases remained unmatched. Germline CDR1 and CDR2: SGHRS and YFSETQ. CDR3 loop: CASRTGTGDTDTQYF. CDR3 coding DNA: TGCGCCAGCAGGACCGGGACAGGGGACACAGATACGCAGTATTTT.

The CDR3 spells CSVITYEQYF. The CDR3 DNA reads TGCAGCGTTATTACCTACGAGCAGTACTTC. The chain carries TRBV29-1 and TRBJ2-7; D gene unclear. From germline, CDR1 is SQVTM and CDR2 ANQGSEA. V gave up 5 bases and J gave up 2 bases, with 4 bases separating them. This CDR3 spans 10 amino acids.

The chain joins TRBV7-2 to TRBJ1-4; D perhaps matches TRBD1 (6 bases). This CDR3 region has 18 residues. CDR1 is SGHTA, CDR2 FQGNSA, per germline. Deletions cut 1 base from V and 6 bases from J, with 21 bases between. The CDR3 region is CASSLGQVERGLYEKLFF. CDR3 sequence (DNA): TGTGCCAGCAGCTTAGGACAGGTGGAGCGGGGATTATATGAAAAACTGTTTTTT.

The chain carries TRBV11-1 and TRBJ2-5; D uncertain. CDR3 length equals 12 residues. In germline, CDR1 is SGHAT, CDR2 FQDESV (reference sequence). The V gene lost 5 bases and the J gene lost 4 bases, with 8 bases spanning the gap. The CDR3 DNA reads as TGTGCCAGCAGCGCAAGAGGAGAGACCCAGTACTTC. This encodes CASSARGETQYF.

This chain links TRBV7-2 with TRBJ2-7; TRBD1 matches at 9 bases. The CDR3 loop spans 14 amino acids. Trimming took 5 bases from V and 2 from J; bases not matched to a gene: 4. Germline V gives CDR1 SGHTA, CDR2 FQGNSA. CDR3 nucleotides: TGTGCCAGCAGCCGGGACAGGGCCACCTACGAGCAGTACTTC. Amino acid sequence: CASSRDRATYEQYF.

This chain joins TRBV14 and TRBJ1-1, with D unresolved. Per the germline V gene, CDR1 is SGHDN and CDR2 is FVKESK. V gave up 0 bases and J gave up 1 base, with 12 bases separating them. This CDR3 region has 16 residues. The CDR3 bases are TGTGCCAGCAGCCAAGATAGCTTCCAGTGGAACACTGAAGCTTTCTTT. Its protein is CASSQDSFQWNTEAFF.

The chain employs TRBV7-2 and TRBJ2-1, with a possible D match to TRBD2 (6 bases). V lost 0 bases, J lost 7 bases, and 16 bases lay in between. The CDR3 sequence is 16 residues long. From germline, CDR1 is SGHTA and CDR2 FQGNSA. This CDR3 is CASSLAVGIAANEQFF. CDR3 DNA sequence: TGTGCCAGCAGCTTAGCCGTGGGAATAGCGGCAAATGAGCAGTTCTTC.

V is TRBV6-6 and J is TRBJ1-1, with TRBD1 as a possible D gene (6 bases). In germline, CDR1 is MNHNY, CDR2 SVGAGI (reference sequence). The CDR3 is 16 amino acids. The ends were cut back, 5 bases at V and 0 bases at J, with 16 bases in the middle. CDR3 loop: CASSQDRILMNTEAFF. The DNA for the CDR3 is TGTGCCAGCAGTCAGGACAGAATACTTATGAACACTGAAGCTTTCTTT.

The chain joins TRBV6-1 to TRBJ1-5, with D perhaps TRBD1 (6 bases). V shed 3 bases and J shed 0 bases, with 24 bases lying between them. Germline CDR1 MNHNS, CDR2 SASEGT. The CDR3 contains 20 residues. The CDR3 coding sequence is TGTGCCAGCAGTGATGTTGGGGGCCTTCCGGCTACACGTAGCAATCAGCCCCAGCATTTT. Translating it yields CASSDVGGLPATRSNQPQHF.

In this sample, this clone turned up a few times. V is TRBV5-4 and J is TRBJ1-1, with D possibly being TRBD1 (6 bases). The V gene's germline CDR1 is SGHNT and CDR2 YYREEE (reference sequence). The CDR3 loop spans 17 amino acids. Trimming took 0 bases from V and 1 from J, leaving 16 bases between them. CDR3 sequence (DNA): TGTGCCAGCAGCTTGGGGGCCTCGGGGGGGCCGAACACTGAAGCTTTCTTT. Protein: CASSLGASGGPNTEAFF. The variable domain in full, with the rest retrieved from reference TRBV5-4 and TRBJ1-1, is ETGVTQSPTHLIKTRGQQVTLRCSSQSGHNTVSWYQQALGQGPQFIFQYYREEENGRGNFPPRFSGLQFPNYSSELNVNALELDDSALYLCASSLGASGGPNTEAFFGQGTRLTVV.

The chain has TRBV30 and TRBJ1-4, with 7 bases that match TRBD1. Germline-derived CDR1 and CDR2 are GTSNPN and SVGIG (reference sequence). V shed 2 bases and J 6 bases; nucleotides not matched to a gene: 6. There are 14 residues in the CDR3. As DNA, the CDR3 is TGTGCCTGGAGTCCCCACAGGGGAGATGAAAAACTGTTTTTT. This sequence encodes CAWSPHRGDEKLFF.

V is TRBV3-1 (or the pseudogene TRBV3-2) and J is TRBJ2-7; 10 bases are shared with TRBD2. Germline V gene data show CDR1 as LGHDT and CDR2 as YNNKEL (reference sequence). This CDR3 has 16 amino acids. The trim removed 1 base at V and 6 bases at J, leaving 9 bases unmatched. CDR3 sequence: CASSQGPSSGSREQYF. CDR3 in DNA: TGTGCCAGCAGCCAAGGCCCGTCTAGCGGGAGTCGCGAGCAGTACTTC.

This sequence joins TRBV27 and TRBJ1-2; D remains unclear. With 5 bases removed from V and 2 bases from J, the gap between germline ends came to 9 bases. Germline CDR1 is MNHEY and CDR2 is SMNVEV (reference sequence). The CDR3 is 13 amino acids. CDR3 residues: CASSATQNYGYTF. CDR3 coding DNA: TGTGCCAGCAGTGCCACCCAGAACTATGGCTACACCTTC.

The chain carries TRBV7-2 and TRBJ1-1; 10 nucleotides agree with TRBD1. V gave up 5 bases and J gave up 1 base; unmatched junction bases: 10. The germline gives CDR1 SGHTA, CDR2 FQGNSA. The CDR3 runs to 17 residues. CDR3 nucleotides: TGTGCCAGCAGCACCTCTGACAGGGGGCATAGGAACACTGAAGCTTTCTTT. Amino acids: CASSTSDRGHRNTEAFF.

The CDR3 bases are TGTGCCTGCCTCCCGGGTTCAGGGTATCCCGATTTTGGTGGCTACACCTTC. This sequence encodes CACLPGSGYPDFGGYTF. The rearrangement links TRBV30 to TRBJ1-2, with a possible D match to TRBD1 (5 bases). There are 17 residues in the CDR3. V shed 6 bases and J shed 7 bases, with 30 bases lying between them. CDR1 is GTSNPN and CDR2 is SVGIG in the germline V gene (reference sequence).

The CDR3 region is CASLAGAGTNTEAFF. The DNA for the CDR3 is TGTGCCAGCTTAGCTGGGGCAGGTACGAACACTGAAGCTTTCTTT. V is TRBV18 and J is TRBJ1-1; D perhaps matches TRBD1 (5 bases). V dropped 7 bases and J dropped 1 base, with 16 bases sitting between them. Germline CDR1 reads KGHSH; CDR2 reads LQKENI. This CDR3 has 15 amino acids.

This clone was found once. V usage is TRBV12-5 and J usage is TRBJ2-1, with 10 bases lining up with TRBD2. This CDR3 is built from 14 residues. Germline V lookup: CDR1 LGHNT, CDR2 FRNRAP. Trimming cost V 5 bases and J 6 bases; bases outside gene matches: 4. Here the CDR3 reads CASGPSSGSNEQFF. The CDR3 nucleotides read TGTGCTAGTGGTCCCTCTAGCGGGAGCAATGAGCAGTTCTTC.

This rearrangement joins TRBV6-4 to TRBJ1-5, with 9 positions matching TRBD1. CDR1 and CDR2 (germline): MRHNA, SNTAGT. V gave up 6 bases and J gave up 3 bases; unmatched junction bases: 6. The CDR3 contains 15 residues. The CDR3 sequence: CASRGGQGDNQPQHF. In DNA, the CDR3 is TGTGCCAGCAGAGGGGGACAGGGTGACAATCAGCCCCAGCATTTT.

The V and J genes are TRBV5-8 and TRBJ1-1; the D gene is possibly TRBD1 (5 bases). Trimming left V 0 bases short and J 0 bases short, with 15 bases between. The germline gives CDR1 SGHTS, CDR2 YDEGEE. CDR3 length equals 17 residues. The CDR3 is CASSLAVRVQLNTEAFF. Written as DNA, the CDR3 is TGTGCCAGCAGCTTGGCAGTCAGGGTTCAGTTGAACACTGAAGCTTTCTTT.

The chain links TRBV15 to TRBJ1-6; TRBD1 might be the D (6 bases). The germline V gene encodes CDR1 LNHNV and CDR2 YYDKDF (reference sequence). CDR3 length: 17 residues. Trimming removed 6 bases at V and 6 bases at J, with 21 bases between. CDR3: CATRGPSQTGLNSPLHF. DNA of the CDR3: TGTGCCACCAGGGGGCCCAGCCAGACAGGACTTAATTCACCCCTCCACTTT.

The genes are TRBV10-3 and TRBJ1-2, with 7 bases lining up with TRBD1. Germline-derived CDR1 and CDR2 are ENHRY and SYGVKD. V gave up 0 bases and J gave up 3 bases; unmatched junction bases: 1. The CDR3 totals 14 residues. CDR3 loop: CAISESGTDYGYTF. The CDR3 DNA reads as TGTGCCATCAGTGAGTCTGGGACAGACTATGGCTACACCTTC.

The V and J genes are TRBV7-2 and TRBJ1-3, with TRBD1 matching over 8 bases. Germline V gives CDR1 SGHTA, CDR2 FQGNSA. This CDR3 contains 15 residues. J was trimmed by 3 bases and V by 6 bases; bases with no gene match: 7. In nucleotides, the CDR3 is TGTGCCAGCAGTTCCAGGGGGCTATTTGGAAACACCATATATTTT. Translating gives CASSSRGLFGNTIYF.

The rearrangement links TRBV3-1 (or the pseudogene TRBV3-2) to TRBJ2-1; no firm D call. Trimming took 0 bases from V and 10 from J, leaving 13 bases between them. CDR1 is LGHDT, CDR2 YNNKEL, per germline (reference sequence). This CDR3 comprises 14 residues. The CDR3 DNA sequence: TGTGCCAGCAGCCAAGAAGCCCTTGGTGAGGAGCAGTTCTTC. This translates into CASSQEALGEEQFF.

This rearrangement joins TRBV18 to TRBJ1-5; 8 bases line up with TRBD1. This CDR3 spans 16 amino acids. Per germline, CDR1 KGHSH and CDR2 LQKENI. V lost 3 bases, J lost 0 bases, and 4 bases stayed unmatched. The CDR3 loop reads CASSPTDRGSNQPQHF. The CDR3 DNA reads TGTGCCAGCTCACCGACTGACAGGGGTAGCAATCAGCCCCAGCATTTT.

The chain uses TRBV7-2 and TRBJ2-5; no reliable D call. Trimming removed 4 bases at V and 1 base at J, with 13 bases between. The germline V gene encodes CDR1 SGHTA and CDR2 FQGNSA. There are 15 residues in the CDR3. This chain's CDR3 is CASSSVAEFQETQYF. The CDR3 nucleotides are TGTGCCAGCAGCTCTGTGGCGGAGTTCCAAGAGACCCAGTACTTC.

This chain links TRBV5-1 with TRBJ1-1, with no clear D. The germline V gene has CDR1 SGHRS and CDR2 YFSETQ. The CDR3 totals 12 residues. V was clipped by 5 bases and J by 0 bases, with 5 bases between them. This CDR3 is CASRELNTEAFF. The CDR3 region has the DNA TGCGCCAGCAGGGAGTTGAACACTGAAGCTTTCTTT. Using reference TRBV5-1 and TRBJ1-1 for the parts outside the CDR3, the full variable domain is KAGVTQTPRYLIKTRGQQVTLSCSPISGHRSVSWYQQTPGQGLQFLFEYFSETQRNKGNFPGRFSGRQFSNSRSEMNVSTLELGDSALYLCASRELNTEAFFGQGTRLTVV.